Sequencing of this T cell receptor (beta chain) was carried out in a study of blood T cell repertoires in COVID-19. As for the study in general: Whether acute or convalescent, the COVID-19 samples came from the United States, Italy and Spain. T cells, B-cell-depleted T cells, or PBMCs provided the cDNA or gDNA that served as material.

Authors' analysis steps: Reference gene primer amplification gave nucleated cell count estimates. The assay was immunoSEQ multiplex PCR, and TCRdb's table has in-frame clones only and misses some. V and J calls and clone size follow that table, whereas D and trimming were derived from the DNA. The table shows about 200,000 clones, with 75% to 85% occurring only once. Germline CDR1 and CDR2: SQVTM and ANQGSEA. The CDR3 covers 11 residues. Trimming stripped 8 bases from V and 7 bases from J, with 15 bases between. This sequence was found in a human donor in a cohort sampled during active COVID-19. Sequencing was performed on peripheral blood. This chain uses TRBV29-1 with TRBJ2-7; D might be TRBD1 (6 bases). CDR3 DNA: TGCAGCACCCTTACAGGGCGTGAGCAGTACTTC. Translation gives CSTLTGREQYF.